This record concerns one TCR beta chain sequence. CDR1 and CDR2 (germline): SGHNT, YYREEE (reference sequence). The V segment lost 3 bases and the J segment 5 bases; nucleotides outside the gene matches: 8. The CDR3 has 15 residues. The record originates from a study of blood T cell repertoires in COVID-19. Study as a whole: Sample material is recorded as cDNA or gDNA derived from T cells, B-cell-depleted T cells, or PBMCs.

Per the original methods: Using reference gene primer amplification, nucleated cell counts were estimated. Sequencing used immunoSEQ multiplex PCR; TCRdb keeps in-frame clones, though not all of them. Clone size and the V and J calls come from that table; the DNA yielded D and trimming. The sample contains 150,000 to 200,000 clones, about 82% of which appear only once. This chain joins TRBV5-4 and TRBJ2-5, with 9 bases lining up with TRBD1. This TCR came from a woman between 25 and 40 years old with acute or convalescent COVID-19. Material: peripheral blood. In DNA, the CDR3 is TGTGCCAGCAGCTGGATTACAGGGGGCTTGGAGACCCAGTACTTC. It codes for CASSWITGGLETQYF.